The rows below give T cell receptor beta chains drawn from one sample of a study of cytomegalovirus exposure and HLA in healthy donors. The protocol was immunoSEQ multiplex PCR, while the TCRdb copy is restricted to in-frame clones and leaves out a portion. The data show 100,000 to 150,000 clones, more than 75% seen once. The sequencing input was PBMCs. The receptors come from a man aged 35-49 years in good health and CMV-seronegative. The CDR3 runs from the conserved cysteine through the conserved F or W. Each record gives: V gene, J gene, clone size, D gene, CDR3 DNA, CDR3 protein. The D gene is left open where the match is weak. The listing skips clone size in some rows; elsewhere it reads once, few, many or a size class.

v_call: TRBV28
j_call: TRBJ2-3
clone_size: .
d_call: .
cdr3_nt: TGTGCCAGCAGTTTATCGGGGTGGAGTACTAGCACAGATACGCAGTATTTT
cdr3_aa: CASSLSGWSTSTDTQYF

v_call: TRBV6-5
j_call: TRBJ2-7
clone_size: .
d_call: .
cdr3_nt: TGTGCCAGCAGCTACCTGACAGACTACGAGCAGTACTTC
cdr3_aa: CASSYLTDYEQYF

v_call: TRBV5-1
j_call: TRBJ1-1
clone_size: .
d_call: .
cdr3_nt: TGCGCCAGCAGCTTGCCCTTCCCCCAAAGGGGGACTGAAGCTTTCTTT
cdr3_aa: CASSLPFPQRGTEAFF

v_call: TRBV27
j_call: TRBJ1-2
clone_size: .
d_call: .
cdr3_nt: TGTGCCAGCAGTTCCGCGACAGACTATGGCTACACCTTC
cdr3_aa: CASSSATDYGYTF

v_call: TRBV28
j_call: TRBJ2-1
clone_size: .
d_call: .
cdr3_nt: TGTGCCAGCAGTGGGCCAGGGGTTTGGTTCTTC
cdr3_aa: CASSGPGVWFF

v_call: TRBV18
j_call: TRBJ1-6
clone_size: .
d_call: TRBD1
cdr3_nt: TGTGCCAGCTCCCCGGACAGGAATTCACCCCTCCACTTT
cdr3_aa: CASSPDRNSPLHF

v_call: TRBV5-6
j_call: TRBJ2-1
clone_size: few
d_call: .
cdr3_nt: TGTGCCAGCAGCTTTCTAGTGAGCTTTGGACAACTCAATGAGCAGTTCTTC
cdr3_aa: CASSFLVSFGQLNEQFF

v_call: TRBV7-8
j_call: TRBJ2-2
clone_size: .
d_call: TRBD2
cdr3_nt: TGTGCCAGCAGCTTAAGGGAGGGATGGACCGGGGAGCTGTTTTTT
cdr3_aa: CASSLREGWTGELFF

v_call: TRBV2
j_call: TRBJ1-2
clone_size: few
d_call: TRBD1
cdr3_nt: TGTGCCAGCAGTGAAACAGGGGGCCGGGGCTACACCTTC
cdr3_aa: CASSETGGRGYTF

v_call: TRBV5-1
j_call: TRBJ1-1
clone_size: .
d_call: .
cdr3_nt: TGCGCCAGCAGACTTATGACAGTAAACACTGAAGCTTTCTTT
cdr3_aa: CASRLMTVNTEAFF